This T cell receptor beta chain was sequenced during a study of blood T cell repertoires in COVID-19. Sequenced by immunoSEQ multiplex PCR; TCRdb stores in-frame clones only, minus some. The repertoire holds 100,000 to 150,000 clones, with roughly nine tenths as singletons. Patients from Seattle were sampled longitudinally, starting during active infection. Sequenced input: peripheral blood. The TCR comes from a man in his fifties or sixties with COVID-19, enrolled during active disease.

The CDR3 region is CASSQPDGDKRGAIYF. The CDR3 DNA follows: TGTGCCAGCAGCCAACCGGATGGGGACAAGAGGGGCGCCATATATTTT. The chain links TRBV3-1 (or the pseudogene TRBV3-2) to TRBJ1-3; possible D gene TRBD1, 6 bases. The CDR3 is 16 residues long. V was cut by 2 bases and J by 11 bases, with 22 bases left in between. Looked up from germline, CDR1 is LGHDT and CDR2 is YNNKEL (reference sequence).